This T cell receptor (beta chain) came from a study of chemoradiotherapy in HPV16-positive cancers (dated by TCRdb to 2021 to 2024). Regarding the complete study: Candidate HPV-specific T-cell clones and common TCR motifs were defined by functional T-cell assays performed on cells from two HPV16-positive patients. The study asked whether T-cell immunity to the HPV oncoproteins E6 and E7 changes during chemoradiotherapy and whether this immunity affects survival. The candidate HPV-specific TCRs and motifs were subsequently tracked in TCR repertoires obtained from 70 to 95 patients with HPV-related cancers.

For this clone: The clone's antigen remains unknown. There are no base qualities to consult, and no much larger clone falls within one base.

General findings and caveats noted by the study authors: Expansion of candidate HPV-specific clones and E7-related TCR motifs was observed in the tumor microenvironment during treatment, whereas no such expansion was observed for non-HPV-specific T cells. In HPV16-positive patients, expansion of HPV-responsive T cells during chemoradiotherapy was found to be associated with improved recurrence-free survival. The functional definition of HPV-specific T cells came from only a couple of HPV16-positive patients, and the survival association was reported for HPV16-positive patients.

Because repertoires were sampled repeatedly during chemoradiotherapy, clonal expansion in the tumor microenvironment could be followed. The germline V gene sets CDR1 to MNHEY and CDR2 to SVGAGI. For this chain, trimming is 5 bases at the V end and 0 bases at the J end, and the number of junction bases without a gene match is 4. The CDR3 spans 15 residues, from the cysteine through the phenylalanine. The kept DNA is CDR3 alone, 45 bases in frame from the first base. Library creation used the immunoSEQ multiplex PCR assay. TCRdb retrieved this table from immuneACCESS and kept in-frame rearrangements only. Not all clones are present; in checked studies, unresolved V genes account for under half, and no reason is known for the remainder. This sample has approximately 13,000 clones in its table, and 77% of those were observed once. The ten largest clonotypes hold 1.3% to 1.5% of the sample.

Recombination linked TRBV6-5 to TRBJ1-3; 7 central bases correspond to TRBD1. The TCR originated in a human donor with HPV-associated anogenital cancer. Sampling was done from a patient who underwent chemoradiotherapy. The DNA reads as follows: TGTGCCAGCAGTCGACAGGGACGCTCTGGAAACACCATATATTTT. Protein translation: CASSRQGRSGNTIYF.